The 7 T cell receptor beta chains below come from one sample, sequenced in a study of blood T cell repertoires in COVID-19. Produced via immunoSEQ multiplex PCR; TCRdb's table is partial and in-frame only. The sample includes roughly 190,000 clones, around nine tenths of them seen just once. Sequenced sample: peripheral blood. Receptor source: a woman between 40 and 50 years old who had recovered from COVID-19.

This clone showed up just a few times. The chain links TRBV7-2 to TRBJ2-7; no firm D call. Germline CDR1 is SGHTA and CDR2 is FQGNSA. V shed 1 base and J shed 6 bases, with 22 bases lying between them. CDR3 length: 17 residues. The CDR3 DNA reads TGTGCCAGCAGCTTAGTCGCGTTGGGCTTTGGAATCGGCGAGCAGTACTTC. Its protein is CASSLVALGFGIGEQYF. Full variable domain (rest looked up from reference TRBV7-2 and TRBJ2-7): GAGVSQSPSNKVTEKGKDVELRCDPISGHTALYWYRQSLGQGLEFLIYFQGNSAPDKSGLPSDRFSAERTGGSVSTLTIQRTQQEDSAVYLCASSLVALGFGIGEQYFGPGTRLTVT.

DNA of the CDR3: TGCGCCAGCAGCAGAACAGACAGCCAAGAGACCCAGTACTTC. It is translated as CASSRTDSQETQYF. The chain joins TRBV5-1 to TRBJ2-5, with TRBD1 as a possible D gene (5 bases). Deletions cut 4 bases from V and 1 base from J, with 11 bases between. The CDR3 runs to 14 residues. The germline CDR1 and CDR2 sequences are SGHRS and YFSETQ.

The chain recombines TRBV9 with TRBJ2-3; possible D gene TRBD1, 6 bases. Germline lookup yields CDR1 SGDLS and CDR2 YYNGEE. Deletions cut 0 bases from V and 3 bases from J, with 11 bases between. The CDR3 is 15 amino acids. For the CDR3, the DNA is TGTGCCAGCAGCGTAGGTACAGGGTGGACAGATACGCAGTATTTT. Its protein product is CASSVGTGWTDTQYF.

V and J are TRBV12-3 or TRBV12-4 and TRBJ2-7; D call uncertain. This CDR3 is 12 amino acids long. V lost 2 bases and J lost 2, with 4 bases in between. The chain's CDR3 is CASSLLAYEQYF. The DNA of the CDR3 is TGTGCCAGCAGTTTACTAGCCTACGAGCAGTACTTC.

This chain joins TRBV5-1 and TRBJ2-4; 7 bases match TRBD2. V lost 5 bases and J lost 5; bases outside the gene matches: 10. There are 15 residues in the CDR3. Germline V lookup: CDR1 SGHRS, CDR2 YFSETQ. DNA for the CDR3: TGCGCCAGCAGACCTATCTCGGGAGGCGAAAACATTCAGTACTTC. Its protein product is CASRPISGGENIQYF.

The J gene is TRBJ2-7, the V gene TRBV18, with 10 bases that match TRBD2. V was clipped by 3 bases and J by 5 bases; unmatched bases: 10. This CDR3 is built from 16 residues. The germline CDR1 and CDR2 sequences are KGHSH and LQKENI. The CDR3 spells CASSPVSASGSHEQYF. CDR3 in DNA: TGTGCCAGCTCACCGGTGAGCGCTAGCGGGAGCCACGAGCAGTACTTC.

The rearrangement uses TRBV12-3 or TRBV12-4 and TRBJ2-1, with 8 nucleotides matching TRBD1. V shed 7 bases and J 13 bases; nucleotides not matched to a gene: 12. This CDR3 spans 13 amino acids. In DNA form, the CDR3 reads TGTGCCAGCACCATTGGGGGGACAGGTAGACAGTTCTTC. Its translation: CASTIGGTGRQFF.